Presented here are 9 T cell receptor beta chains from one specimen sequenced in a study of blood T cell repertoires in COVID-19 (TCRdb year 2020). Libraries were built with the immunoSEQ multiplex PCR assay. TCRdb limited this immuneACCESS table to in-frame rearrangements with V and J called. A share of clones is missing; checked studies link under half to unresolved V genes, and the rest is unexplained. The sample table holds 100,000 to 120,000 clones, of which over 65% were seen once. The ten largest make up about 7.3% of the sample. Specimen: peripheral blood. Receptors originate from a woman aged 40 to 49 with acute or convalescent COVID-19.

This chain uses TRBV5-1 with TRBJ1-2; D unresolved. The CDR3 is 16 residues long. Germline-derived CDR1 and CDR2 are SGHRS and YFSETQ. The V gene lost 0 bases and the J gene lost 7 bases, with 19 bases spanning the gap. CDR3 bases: TGCGCCAGCAGCTTGGACAGAACCCCGCTTTTGGGTGGCTACACCTTC. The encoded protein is CASSLDRTPLLGGYTF.

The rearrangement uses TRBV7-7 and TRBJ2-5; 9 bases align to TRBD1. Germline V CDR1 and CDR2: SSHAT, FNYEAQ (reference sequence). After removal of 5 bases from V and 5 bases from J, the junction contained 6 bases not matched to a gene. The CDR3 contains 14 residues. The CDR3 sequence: CASSKTGGGETQYF. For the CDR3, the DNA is TGTGCCAGCAGCAAAACAGGGGGCGGGGAGACCCAGTACTTC.

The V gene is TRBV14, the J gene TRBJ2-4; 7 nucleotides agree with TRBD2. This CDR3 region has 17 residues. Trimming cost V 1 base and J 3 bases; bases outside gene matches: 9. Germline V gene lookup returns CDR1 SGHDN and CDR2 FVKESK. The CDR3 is CASSQGGAGEGKNIQYF. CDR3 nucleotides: TGTGCCAGCAGCCAAGGTGGGGCGGGGGAAGGCAAAAACATTCAGTACTTC.

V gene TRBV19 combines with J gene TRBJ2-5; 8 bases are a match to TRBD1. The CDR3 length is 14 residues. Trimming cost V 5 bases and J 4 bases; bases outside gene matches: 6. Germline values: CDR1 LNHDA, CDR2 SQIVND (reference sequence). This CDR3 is CASSSTGGRETQYF. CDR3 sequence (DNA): TGTGCCAGTAGTTCAACAGGGGGAAGAGAGACCCAGTACTTC.

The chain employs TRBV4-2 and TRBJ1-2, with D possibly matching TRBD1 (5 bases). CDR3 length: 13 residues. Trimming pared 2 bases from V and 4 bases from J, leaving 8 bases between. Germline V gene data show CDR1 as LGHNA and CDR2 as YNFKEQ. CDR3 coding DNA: TGTGCCAGCAGCCAACGGGGGGGCTATGGCTACACCTTC. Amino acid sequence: CASSQRGGYGYTF.

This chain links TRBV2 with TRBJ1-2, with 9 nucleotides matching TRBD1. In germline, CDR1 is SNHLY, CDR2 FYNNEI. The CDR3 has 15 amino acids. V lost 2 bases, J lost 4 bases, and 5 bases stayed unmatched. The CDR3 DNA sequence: TGTGCCAGCAGTGAAAAGGGGGACAGGGCCTATGGCTACACCTTC. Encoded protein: CASSEKGDRAYGYTF. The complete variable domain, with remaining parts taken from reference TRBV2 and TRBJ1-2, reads EPEVTQTPSHQVTQMGQEVILRCVPISNHLYFYWYRQILGQKVEFLVSFYNNEISEKSEIFDDQFSVERPDGSNFTLKIRSTKLEDSAMYFCASSEKGDRAYGYTFGSGTRLTVV.

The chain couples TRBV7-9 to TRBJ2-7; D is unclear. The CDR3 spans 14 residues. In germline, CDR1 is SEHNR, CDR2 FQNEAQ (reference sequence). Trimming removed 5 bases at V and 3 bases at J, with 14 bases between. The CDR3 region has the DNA TGTGCCAGCAGCCCCCTAGAGGTGGTCTACGAGCAGTACTTC. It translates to CASSPLEVVYEQYF.

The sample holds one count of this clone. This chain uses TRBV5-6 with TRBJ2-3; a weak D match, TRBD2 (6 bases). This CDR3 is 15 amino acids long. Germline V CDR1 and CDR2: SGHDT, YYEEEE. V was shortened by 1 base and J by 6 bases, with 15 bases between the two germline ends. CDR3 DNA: TGTGCCAGCAGCTTGAAGGCGGGGAGTTTGGATACGCAGTATTTT. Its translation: CASSLKAGSLDTQYF.

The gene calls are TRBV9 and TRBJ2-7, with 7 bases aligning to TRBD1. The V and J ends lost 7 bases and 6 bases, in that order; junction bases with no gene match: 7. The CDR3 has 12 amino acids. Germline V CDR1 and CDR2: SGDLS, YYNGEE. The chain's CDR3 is CASAGGLGEQYF. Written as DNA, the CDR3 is TGTGCCAGCGCAGGGGGTCTTGGCGAGCAGTACTTC. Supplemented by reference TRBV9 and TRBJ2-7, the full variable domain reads DSGVTQTPKHLITATGQRVTLRCSPRSGDLSVYWYQQSLDQGLQFLIQYYNGEERAKGNILERFSAQQFPDLHSELNLSSLELGDSALYFCASAGGLGEQYFGPGTRLTVT.